A single sample gave rise to the 6 T cell receptor beta chains below, sequenced in a study of cytomegalovirus exposure and HLA in healthy donors. TCRdb's copy holds only in-frame clones and misses some; the assay was immunoSEQ multiplex PCR. The sample records approximately 98,000 clones, more than 90% being singletons. The sequenced sample was PBMCs. The receptors were gathered from a woman aged 18-29 years in good health and CMV-seronegative.

The chain is built from TRBV15 and TRBJ1-2, with 7 bases that match TRBD1. Germline trimming cut 1 base from V and 0 bases from J; bases unmatched to any gene: 5. Germline V CDR1 and CDR2: LNHNV, YYDKDF (reference sequence). The CDR3 contains 16 residues. CDR3 residues: CATSRGAGGPNYGYTF. The CDR3 nucleotides read TGTGCCACCAGCAGAGGGGCAGGGGGACCTAACTATGGCTACACCTTC.

The chain recombines TRBV6-5 with TRBJ1-4, with 8 bases fitting TRBD1. The V gene end was trimmed by 6 bases and the J gene end by 7 bases; junction bases not matched to a gene: 7. Looked up from germline, CDR1 is MNHEY and CDR2 is SVGAGI. This CDR3 contains 14 residues. As DNA, the CDR3 is TGTGCCAGCAGAGGACAGGGCTCTGGTGAAAAACTGTTTTTT. It yields the protein CASRGQGSGEKLFF.

The DNA of the CDR3 is TGCGCCAGCAGCGCCCGCCGGACAGGGCGATCTTATAATTCACCCCTCCACTTT. Protein sequence: CASSARRTGRSYNSPLHF. This chain links TRBV5-1 with TRBJ1-6; TRBD1 matches 8 bases. Per the germline V gene, CDR1 is SGHRS and CDR2 is YFSETQ. V was pared by 4 bases and J by 4 bases, with 13 bases of the junction left unmatched. The CDR3 runs to 18 residues.

This clone came up once. The V and J genes are TRBV4-2 and TRBJ2-2; the match to TRBD1 covers 12 bases. Trimming removed 2 bases from V and 1 base from J; junction bases left unmatched: 8. The CDR3 extends over 19 amino acids. CDR1 LGHNA and CDR2 YNFKEQ come from the germline V gene. This CDR3 reads CASSQKAGQGARNTGELFF. For the CDR3, the DNA is TGTGCCAGCAGCCAAAAGGCGGGACAGGGGGCGCGGAACACCGGGGAGCTGTTTTTT.

This sequence joins TRBV7-9 and TRBJ2-5; TRBD2 aligns across 11 bases. This CDR3 has 16 residues. J was trimmed by 1 base and V by 4 bases; bases with no gene match: 5. Germline V lookup: CDR1 SEHNR, CDR2 FQNEAQ (reference sequence). CDR3 region: CASSSRLAGTQETQYF. For the CDR3, the DNA is TGTGCCAGCAGCTCAAGACTAGCGGGGACCCAAGAGACCCAGTACTTC. The full variable domain, with the rest looked up from reference TRBV7-9 and TRBJ2-5, is DTGVSQNPRHKITKRGQNVTFRCDPISEHNRLYWYRQTLGQGPEFLTYFQNEAQLEKSRLLSDRFSAERPKGSFSTLEIQRTEQGDSAMYLCASSSRLAGTQETQYFGPGTRLLVL.

J is TRBJ2-1 and V is TRBV7-7; 9 bases line up with TRBD2. Looked up from germline, CDR1 is SSHAT and CDR2 is FNYEAQ (reference sequence). J lost 6 bases, V lost 5 bases, and 8 bases had no gene match. The CDR3 has 15 amino acids. In DNA, the CDR3 is TGTGCCAGCAGCGTCAATAGCGGGGGCCTCAATGAGCAGTTCTTC. Encoded protein: CASSVNSGGLNEQFF.